These T cell receptor beta chains were read from a single sample in a study of shared clonotypes between healthy human individuals. The method was immunoSEQ multiplex PCR; TCRdb's version includes in-frame clones alone and lacks a portion of them. The table records about 1.1 million clones, roughly 80% of them present only once. The specimen was memory CD4+ T cells from PBMCs. The receptors originated from a man between 18 and 29 years old in good health. Some clones in this sample may be carry-over from other donors' samples. CDR3s include the opening cysteine and the closing phenylalanine or tryptophan. A D gene is named only where the DNA matches it firmly. Only some rows state a clone size, as once, few, many or a class for expanded clones.

TRBJ2-2 | TRBV5-1 | - | - | CASSLGDGHTGELFF | TGCGCCAGCAGCTTGGGGGACGGTCACACCGGGGAGCTGTTTTTT
TRBJ2-7 | TRBV29-1 | - | - | CSVERGYEQYF | TGCAGCGTTGAACGGGGCTACGAGCAGTACTTC
TRBJ2-7 | TRBV11-2 | - | - | CASRAQTGPYEQYF | TGTGCCAGCAGGGCTCAGACGGGGCCCTACGAGCAGTACTTC
TRBJ2-3 | TRBV19 | - | - | CASSGLPLGTDTQYF | TGTGCCAGTAGCGGACTACCACTCGGCACAGATACGCAGTATTTT
TRBJ2-7 | TRBV2 | TRBD1 | - | CASSGQGASYEQYF | TGTGCCAGCAGCGGACAGGGGGCATCCTACGAGCAGTACTTC
TRBJ2-5 | TRBV5-7 | - | - | CASSLKIEEETQYF | TGTGCCAGCAGCTTAAAAATTGAAGAAGAGACCCAGTACTTC
TRBJ2-4 | TRBV2 | TRBD2 | - | CASGIGRAGIQYF | TGTGCCAGCGGGATCGGGAGGGCGGGCATTCAGTACTTC
TRBJ1-3 | TRBV7-6 | - | once | CASSQRQAGNTIYF | TGTGCCAGCAGCCAGAGACAGGCTGGAAACACCATATATTTT
TRBJ2-5 | TRBV5-1 | - | - | CASTLTGRGGTQYF | TGCGCCAGCACCCTGACTGGACGTGGTGGGACCCAGTACTTC
TRBJ2-3 | TRBV28 | - | once | CASSLITDTQYF | TGTGCCAGCAGTCTGATCACAGATACGCAGTATTTT